These T cell receptor beta chains were read from a single sample in a study of cytomegalovirus exposure and HLA in healthy donors. Produced via immunoSEQ multiplex PCR; TCRdb's table is partial and in-frame only. Found here are approximately 100,000 clones, about 88% of them singletons; the top ten hold 1.5% to 2%. Specimen: PBMCs. The origin of the receptors is a woman aged 18-35 years in good health and CMV-seropositive. CDR3s include the opening cysteine and the closing phenylalanine or tryptophan. Each record gives: J gene, D gene, clone size, V gene, CDR3 length, CDR3 protein, CDR3 DNA. A D gene is named only where the DNA matches it firmly. Clone sizes are given selectively: once, few, many, or a class where the clone is expanded.

TRBJ2-3,-,-,TRBV27,13,CASSFGQSDTQYF,TGTGCCAGCAGTTTCGGACAGTCGGATACGCAGTATTTT
TRBJ1-2,TRBD1,-,TRBV6-1,15,CASSDPGQGLYGYTF,TGTGCCAGCAGTGACCCGGGACAGGGTCTCTATGGCTACACCTTC
TRBJ1-6,-,few,TRBV2,12,CASSQNNSPLHF,TGTGCCAGCAGTCAGAATAATTCACCCCTCCACTTT
TRBJ2-1,-,-,TRBV28,12,CASSLPAGPQFF,TGTGCCAGCAGTTTACCCGCTGGGCCGCAGTTCTTC
TRBJ2-3,TRBD1,-,TRBV2,12,CASRITGETQYF,TGTGCCAGCAGGATCACAGGGGAGACGCAGTATTTT
TRBJ1-1,TRBD1,-,TRBV19,13,CASSPGQATRGFF,TGTGCCAGTAGTCCGGGACAGGCAACCCGGGGTTTCTTT
TRBJ2-3,-,-,TRBV9,13,CASTPGGTDTQYF,TGTGCCAGCACCCCGGGGGGCACAGATACGCAGTATTTT
TRBJ2-1,-,-,TRBV29-1,14,CSVSTGSVGNEQFF,TGCAGCGTATCTACAGGGTCCGTCGGCAATGAGCAGTTCTTC
TRBJ1-1,-,once,TRBV27,15,CASSETGVKNTEAFF,TGTGCCAGCAGTGAAACAGGAGTGAAGAACACTGAAGCTTTCTTT
TRBJ2-2,-,-,TRBV28,14,CASSLRAQVTQLFF,TGTGCCAGCAGTTTGAGGGCCCAGGTCACCCAGCTGTTTTTT
TRBJ1-2,-,few,TRBV15,11,CATSRGQGFTF,TGTGCCACCAGCAGAGGGCAGGGATTCACCTTC
TRBJ1-1,-,-,TRBV12-1,15,CASSTGQGSNTEAFF,TGTGCCAGCAGCACTGGACAGGGATCGAACACTGAAGCTTTCTTT
TRBJ1-2,-,-,TRBV6-6,13,CASSPTGDYGYTF,TGTGCCAGCAGCCCGACAGGTGACTATGGCTACACCTTC
TRBJ2-2,-,once,TRBV5-1,13,CASSFTEAGELFF,TGCGCCAGCAGCTTTACAGAAGCCGGGGAGCTGTTTTTT
TRBJ1-1,-,-,TRBV6-5,15,CASSPPTPMNTEAFF,TGTGCCAGCAGCCCACCGACACCGATGAACACTGAAGCTTTCTTT
TRBJ1-5,TRBD1,-,TRBV18,13,CASSEGANQPQHF,TGTGCCAGCTCAGAGGGGGCTAATCAGCCCCAGCATTTT
TRBJ1-6,TRBD1,-,TRBV19,17,CASSDRGPATYNSPLHF,TGTGCCAGTAGCGACAGGGGCCCCGCTACCTATAATTCACCCCTCCACTTT
TRBJ1-6,-,once,TRBV6-6,12,CASSPYNSPLHF,TGTGCCAGCAGTCCTTATAATTCACCCCTCCACTTT
TRBJ2-2,-,-,TRBV2,15,CASSEETGLTGELFF,TGTGCCAGCAGTGAAGAAACAGGGTTGACCGGGGAGCTGTTTTTT
TRBJ1-5,-,once,TRBV4-1,16,CASSQGIRGRNQPQHF,TGCGCCAGCAGCCAAGGGATCCGAGGGCGCAATCAGCCCCAGCATTTT
TRBJ1-3,-,once,TRBV10-3,14,CAINPTGLVDTIYF,TGTGCCATCAACCCGACAGGACTGGTGGACACCATATATTTT
TRBJ1-1,-,once,TRBV5-8,13,CASSLGGDTEAFF,TGTGCCAGCAGCTTAGGGGGGGACACTGAAGCTTTCTTT
TRBJ1-2,TRBD1,-,TRBV10-1,14,CASSESGTAQGYTF,TGCGCCAGCAGTGAGTCAGGGACAGCTCAAGGCTACACCTTC
TRBJ2-3,TRBD1,few,TRBV6-1,15,CASSLGQMGTDTQYF,TGTGCCAGCAGTTTGGGACAGATGGGCACAGATACGCAGTATTTT
TRBJ1-1,-,-,TRBV6-5,14,CASSSGTMNTEAFF,TGTGCCAGCAGTTCCGGGACAATGAACACTGAAGCTTTCTTT
TRBJ2-7,TRBD2,-,TRBV7-6,20,CASSPTLGGLERPSSYEQYF,TGTGCCAGCAGCCCCACGTTGGGGGGACTAGAAAGACCGAGCTCCTACGAGCAGTACTTC
TRBJ2-3,-,-,TRBV20-1,11,CSAGGANTQYF,TGCAGTGCTGGGGGGGCAAATACGCAGTATTTT
TRBJ2-5,TRBD2,-,TRBV27,15,CASSTLAGVRETQYF,TGTGCCAGCAGTACACTAGCGGGGGTTAGAGAGACCCAGTACTTC
TRBJ2-1,-,-,TRBV6-1,11,CASSGLNEQFF,TGTGCCAGCAGTGGACTCAATGAGCAGTTCTTC
TRBJ2-3,TRBD2,-,TRBV5-4,16,CASSPHSGGAGDTQYF,TGTGCCAGCAGCCCCCATAGCGGGGGGGCCGGGGATACGCAGTATTTT